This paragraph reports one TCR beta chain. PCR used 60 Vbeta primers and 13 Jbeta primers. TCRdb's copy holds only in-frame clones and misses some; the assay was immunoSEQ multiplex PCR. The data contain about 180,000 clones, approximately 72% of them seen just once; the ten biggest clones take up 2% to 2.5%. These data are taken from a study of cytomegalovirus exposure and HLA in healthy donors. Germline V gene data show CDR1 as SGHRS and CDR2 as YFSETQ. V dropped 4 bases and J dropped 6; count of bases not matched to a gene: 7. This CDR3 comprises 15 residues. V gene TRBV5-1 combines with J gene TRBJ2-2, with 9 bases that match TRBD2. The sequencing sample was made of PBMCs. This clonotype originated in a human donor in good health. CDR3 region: CASSPGVAGAGELFF. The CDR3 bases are TGCGCCAGCAGCCCAGGGGTAGCGGGGGCCGGGGAGCTGTTTTTT.